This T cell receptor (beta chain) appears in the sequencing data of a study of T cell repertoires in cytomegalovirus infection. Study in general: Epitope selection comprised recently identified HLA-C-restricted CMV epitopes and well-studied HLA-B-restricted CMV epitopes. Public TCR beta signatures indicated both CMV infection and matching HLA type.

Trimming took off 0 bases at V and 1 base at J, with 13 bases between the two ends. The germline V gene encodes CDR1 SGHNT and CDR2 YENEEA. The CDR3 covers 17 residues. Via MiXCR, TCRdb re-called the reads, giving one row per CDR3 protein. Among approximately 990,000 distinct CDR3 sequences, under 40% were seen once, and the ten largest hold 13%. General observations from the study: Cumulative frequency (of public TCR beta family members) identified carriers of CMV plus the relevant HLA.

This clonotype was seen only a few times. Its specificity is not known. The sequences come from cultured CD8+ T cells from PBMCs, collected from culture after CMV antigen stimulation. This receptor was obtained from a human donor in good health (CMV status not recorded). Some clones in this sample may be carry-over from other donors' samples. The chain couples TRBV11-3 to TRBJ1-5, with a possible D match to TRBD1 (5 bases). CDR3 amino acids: CASSLDLRGTSNQPQHF. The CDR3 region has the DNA TGTGCCAGCAGCTTAGATCTAAGGGGTACCAGCAATCAGCCCCAGCATTTT.